This record concerns one TCR beta chain sequence. Its matching antigen is unknown. V lost 1 base to trimming and J lost 6 bases, with 13 bases between them. The CDR3 loop spans 15 amino acids. Per germline, CDR1 SGHTA and CDR2 FQGNSA. This sample is drawn from a study of OX40 agonist ivuxolimab in advanced cancers. The study, taken as a whole, reports: Among the lowest peripheral clonal expansion occurred in 0.1-3.0 mg/kg partial responders.

Sequenced by immunoSEQ multiplex PCR; TCRdb stores in-frame clones only, minus some. The table shows approximately 84,000 clones, with roughly 87% occurring only once. The source of this sequence is an adult with an advanced solid tumor such as melanoma, head and neck, liver or kidney cancer. The gene calls are TRBV7-2 and TRBJ2-1; D is unresolved. The starting material was CD4+ or CD8+ T cells sorted from blood, obtained in a trial of the OX40 agonist ivuxolimab. In DNA, the CDR3 is TGTGCCAGCAGCTTAGGACGGGCGTCGATCAATGAGCAGTTCTTC. This sequence encodes CASSLGRASINEQFF.